This is a list of T cell receptor beta chains from one sample in a study of blood T cell repertoires in COVID-19. Clones were sequenced by immunoSEQ multiplex PCR, and TCRdb holds only the in-frame ones, with some missing. The sample has more than 110,000 clones, about 80% seen once. The sample comprised peripheral blood. These receptors came from a woman aged 60 to 75 with acute or convalescent COVID-19. The CDR3 runs from the conserved cysteine through the conserved F or W. A D gene is named only where the DNA matches it firmly. A clone size is listed for some rows: how often the clone was seen (once, few, many), or a class if it is expanded.

d_call	v_call	clone_size	j_call	cdr3_aa	cdr3_nt
TRBD1	TRBV5-8	.	TRBJ1-2	CASSSGQGVGYTF	TGTGCCAGCAGCTCGGGACAGGGGGTCGGCTACACCTTC
.	TRBV10-3	once	TRBJ1-1	CAISDGTPNTEAFF	TGTGCCATCAGTGACGGGACACCGAACACTGAAGCTTTCTTT
TRBD1	TRBV6-5	.	TRBJ1-5	CASSYSNRGQPQHF	TGTGCCAGCAGTTACTCCAACAGGGGTCAGCCCCAGCATTTT
.	TRBV6-5	.	TRBJ1-2	CASGRTVFYGYTF	TGTGCCAGCGGCAGAACAGTTTTCTATGGCTACACCTTC
TRBD1	TRBV19	.	TRBJ1-1	CASSPGQGTTEAFF	TGTGCCAGTAGCCCCGGACAGGGGACCACTGAAGCTTTCTTT
TRBD1	TRBV7-9	.	TRBJ1-5	CASTTGQDDNQPQHF	TGTGCCAGCACGACGGGACAGGACGACAATCAGCCCCAGCATTTT
.	TRBV5-1	.	TRBJ2-7	CASGGGSSYEQYF	TGCGCCAGCGGAGGCGGAAGCTCCTACGAGCAGTACTTC
TRBD2	TRBV10-3	.	TRBJ2-5	CAISESGAGVGETQYF	TGTGCCATCAGTGAGTCCGGAGCGGGAGTGGGGGAGACCCAGTACTTC
.	TRBV12-3/TRBV12-4	.	TRBJ1-1	CASSLSRGTEAFF	TGTGCCAGCAGTTTATCGAGGGGGACTGAAGCTTTCTTT
.	TRBV7-9	.	TRBJ2-1	CASSSSGGSNEQFF	TGTGCCAGCAGCTCCTCAGGGGGGTCGAATGAGCAGTTCTTC
.	TRBV18	.	TRBJ1-1	CASSPPGGQGRNTEAFF	TGTGCCAGCTCACCACCGGGGGGGCAGGGCCGGAACACTGAAGCTTTCTTT
TRBD1	TRBV5-8	.	TRBJ1-5	CASSPTGGGAQPQHF	TGTGCCAGCAGCCCGACAGGGGGAGGGGCCCAGCCCCAGCATTTT
TRBD2	TRBV2	few	TRBJ2-1	CASSDELAANEQFF	TGTGCCAGCAGTGACGAGCTAGCGGCCAATGAGCAGTTCTTC